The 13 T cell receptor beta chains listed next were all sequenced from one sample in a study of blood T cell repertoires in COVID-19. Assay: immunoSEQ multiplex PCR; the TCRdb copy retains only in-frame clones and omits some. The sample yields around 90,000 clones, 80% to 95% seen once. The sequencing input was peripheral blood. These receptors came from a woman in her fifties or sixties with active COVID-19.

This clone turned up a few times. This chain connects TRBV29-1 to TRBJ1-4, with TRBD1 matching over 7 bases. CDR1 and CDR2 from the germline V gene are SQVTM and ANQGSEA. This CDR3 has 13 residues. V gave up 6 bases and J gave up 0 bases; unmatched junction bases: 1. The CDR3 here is CSVGQSTNEKLFF. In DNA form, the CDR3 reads TGCAGCGTGGGACAGTCAACTAATGAAAAACTGTTTTTT.

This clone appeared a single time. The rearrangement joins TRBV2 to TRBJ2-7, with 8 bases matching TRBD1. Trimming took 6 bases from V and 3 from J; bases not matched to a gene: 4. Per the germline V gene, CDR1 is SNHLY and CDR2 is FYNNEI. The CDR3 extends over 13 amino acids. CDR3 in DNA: TGTGCCAGCAGCGCGGGGACAGGCTACGAGCAGTACTTC. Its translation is CASSAGTGYEQYF.

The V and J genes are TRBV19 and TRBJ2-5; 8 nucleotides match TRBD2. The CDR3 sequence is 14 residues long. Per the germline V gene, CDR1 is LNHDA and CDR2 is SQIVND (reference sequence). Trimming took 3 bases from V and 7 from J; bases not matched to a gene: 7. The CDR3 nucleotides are TGTGCCAGTAGTATTACTAGCGGTGATGGGACCCAGTACTTC. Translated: CASSITSGDGTQYF.

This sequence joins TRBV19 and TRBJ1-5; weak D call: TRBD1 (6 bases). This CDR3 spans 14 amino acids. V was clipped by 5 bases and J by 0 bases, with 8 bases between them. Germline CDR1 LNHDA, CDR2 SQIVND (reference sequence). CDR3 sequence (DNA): TGTGCCAGTAGTGTGACAGGTAGCAATCAGCCCCAGCATTTT. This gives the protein CASSVTGSNQPQHF. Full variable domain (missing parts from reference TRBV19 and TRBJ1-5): DGGITQSPKYLFRKEGQNVTLSCEQNLNHDAMYWYRQDPGQGLRLIYYSQIVNDFQKGDIAEGYSVSREKKESFPLTVTSAQKNPTAFYLCASSVTGSNQPQHFGDGTRLSIL.

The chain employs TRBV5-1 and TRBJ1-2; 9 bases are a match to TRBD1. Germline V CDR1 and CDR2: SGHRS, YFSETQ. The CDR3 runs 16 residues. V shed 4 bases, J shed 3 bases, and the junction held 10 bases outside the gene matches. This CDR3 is CASSVAGTGLDYGYTF. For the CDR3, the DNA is TGCGCCAGCAGCGTGGCCGGGACAGGGCTGGACTATGGCTACACCTTC. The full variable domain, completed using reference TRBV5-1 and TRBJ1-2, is KAGVTQTPRYLIKTRGQQVTLSCSPISGHRSVSWYQQTPGQGLQFLFEYFSETQRNKGNFPGRFSGRQFSNSRSEMNVSTLELGDSALYLCASSVAGTGLDYGYTFGSGTRLTVV.

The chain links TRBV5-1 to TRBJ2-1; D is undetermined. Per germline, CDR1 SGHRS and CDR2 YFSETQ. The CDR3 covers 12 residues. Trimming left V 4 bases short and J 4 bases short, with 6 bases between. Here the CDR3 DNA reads TGCGCCAGCAGCCCCGAGTACAATGAGCAGTTCTTC. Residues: CASSPEYNEQFF.

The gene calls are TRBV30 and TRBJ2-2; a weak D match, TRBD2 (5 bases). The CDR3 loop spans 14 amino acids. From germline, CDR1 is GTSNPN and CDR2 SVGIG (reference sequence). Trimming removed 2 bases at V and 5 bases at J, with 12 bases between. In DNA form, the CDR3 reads TGTGCCTGGAGTACTCGGACTCGGACCGGGGAGCTGTTTTTT. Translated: CAWSTRTRTGELFF. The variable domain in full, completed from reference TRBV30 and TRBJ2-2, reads SQTIHQWPATLVQPVGSPLSLECTVEGTSNPNLYWYRQAAGRGLQLLFYSVGIGQISSEVPQNLSASRPQDRQFILSSKKLLLSDSGFYLCAWSTRTRTGELFFGEGSRLTVL.

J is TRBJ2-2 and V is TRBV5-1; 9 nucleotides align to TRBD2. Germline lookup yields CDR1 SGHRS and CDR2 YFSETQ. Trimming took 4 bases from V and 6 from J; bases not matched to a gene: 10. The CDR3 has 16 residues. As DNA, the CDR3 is TGCGCCAGCAGCGAAGATAGCGGGAGTAAGGCCGGGGAGCTGTTTTTT. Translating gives CASSEDSGSKAGELFF.

CDR3: CASSLGDRGTGANVLTF. The DNA for the CDR3 is TGTGCCAGCAGCTTAGGGGACAGAGGGACTGGGGCCAACGTCCTGACTTTC. The rearrangement joins TRBV7-8 to TRBJ2-6; 7 nucleotides line up with TRBD1. The CDR3 contains 17 residues. Losses at the gene ends were 1 base for V and 2 bases for J; bases not matched to a gene: 5. The germline V gene encodes CDR1 SGHVS and CDR2 FQNEAQ.

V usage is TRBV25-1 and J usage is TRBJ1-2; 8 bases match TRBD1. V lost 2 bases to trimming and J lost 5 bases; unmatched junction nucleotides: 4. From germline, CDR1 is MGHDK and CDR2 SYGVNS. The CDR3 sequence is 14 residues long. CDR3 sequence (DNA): TGTGCCAGCAGTGAACAGGGGGCGCGATATGGCTACACCTTC. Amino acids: CASSEQGARYGYTF.

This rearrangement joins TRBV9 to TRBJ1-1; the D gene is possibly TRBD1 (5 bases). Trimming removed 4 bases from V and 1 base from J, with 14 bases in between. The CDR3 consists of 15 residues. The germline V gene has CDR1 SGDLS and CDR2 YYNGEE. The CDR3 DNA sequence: TGTGCCAGCAGCCCCAGGGCAGGGCCGAACACTGAAGCTTTCTTT. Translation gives CASSPRAGPNTEAFF.

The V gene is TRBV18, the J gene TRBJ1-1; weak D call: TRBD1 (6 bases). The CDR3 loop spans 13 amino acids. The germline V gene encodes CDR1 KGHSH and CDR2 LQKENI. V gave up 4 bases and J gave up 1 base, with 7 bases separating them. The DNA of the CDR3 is TGTGCCAGCTCACGGGGACAGAACACTGAAGCTTTCTTT. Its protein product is CASSRGQNTEAFF.

The CDR3 protein is CASSIGSDEQFF. In DNA form, the CDR3 reads TGTGCCAGCAGCATTGGCTCCGATGAGCAGTTCTTC. The V gene is TRBV7-2, the J gene TRBJ2-1; no clear D gene. There are 12 residues in the CDR3. Trimming left V 5 bases short and J 8 bases short, with 10 bases between. Germline CDR1 and CDR2: SGHTA and FQGNSA.